This T cell receptor beta chain originates from a study of T-cell reconstitution after alpha-beta-depleted transplantation in children. Study-wide results and caveats: T-cell counts and diversity were attributed mostly to newly produced T cells one year after transplant.

From germline, CDR1 is SGHNT and CDR2 YENEEA. This CDR3 is 19 amino acids long. The V end lost 1 base, the J end lost 2 bases, and 21 bases lay between the germline ends. In this sample, this clonotype turned up a few times. Its antigen is still unknown. A TCRbeta library incorporating unique molecular identifiers was prepared. TCRdb independently ran MiXCR on the PCR reads; one entry per CDR3 protein. The data hold about 130,000 distinct CDR3 sequences, with approximately 8.7% observed a single time. This chain connects TRBV11-3 to TRBJ2-1; D is perhaps TRBD1 (6 bases). The material was PBMCs, mostly from graft donor cells, obtained 180 days after TCRalphabeta/CD19-depleted stem cell transplant. The receptor was derived from a girl less than two years old who had a stem cell transplant for combined immunodeficiency, so the T cells may come from the graft donor. The CDR3 sequence: CASSLVGYAGTPPYNEQFF. CDR3 bases: TGTGCCAGCAGCTTAGTTGGTTACGCCGGGACACCGCCCTACAATGAGCAGTTCTTC.